This section outlines one T cell receptor beta chain sequence together with its context. Other nucleotide sequences from this sample produce the same CDR3. The data are from a study of control samples from healthy donors and cancer patients. Repertoires were generated with immunoSEQ multiplex PCR, while TCRdb's copy carries only in-frame clones and drops some. The table has roughly 45,000 clones, more than 90% seen once. This receptor was taken from a man aged 25-40 years with colorectal cancer. The sample comprised PBMCs.

The CDR3 DNA is TGCGCCAGCAGCTTGGAAGGGGGATCCTACAATGAGCAGTTCTTC. This gives the protein CASSLEGGSYNEQFF. This rearrangement joins TRBV5-1 to TRBJ2-1; D is perhaps TRBD1 (6 bases). CDR3 length: 15 residues. Germline CDR1 SGHRS, CDR2 YFSETQ. Between the trimmed V and J ends, which lost 0 bases and 1 base, there was a span of 8 bases.